This TCR beta chain comes out of a study of CD8+CD57+ T cells in acquired aplastic anemia. Study-wide context: Average DNA yield from sorted CD4+ and CD8+ cells was about 3 ug. Study outcomes and limitations: Patients and controls were not found to differ significantly in CD8+ Simpson's diversity. Overlapping CD8+ CDR3 repertoires of patients and controls contained nearly 30 shared sequences.

The CDR3 is 11 residues long. Germline values: CDR1 SQVTM, CDR2 ANQGSEA. Trimming cost V 3 bases and J 4 bases, with 6 bases left between them. As to this clonotype: The antigen remains undetermined.

It was patients with CD8+CD57+ cell expansion by flow cytometry who were chosen for sequencing. Everyone among the patients had severe acquired aplastic anemia. According to the study, genomic DNA was the template for TCR beta VDJ and CDR3 profiling. TCRdb reprocessed the reads with MiXCR, giving one entry per CDR3 protein. Here the sample spans about 160,000 distinct CDR3 sequences, 70% to 75% being singletons. J is TRBJ1-1 and V is TRBV29-1; the D is unclear. Source material: sorted CD4+, CD8+, or CD8+CD57+ T cells (not recorded which) from PBMCs. The receptor was isolated from a human donor with aplastic anemia. The CDR3 DNA is TGCAGCGTTGATATGGGCACTGAAGCTTTCTTT. It specifies CSVDMGTEAFF.